Below, 13 T cell receptor beta chains from the same sample are listed, as sequenced in a study of blood T cell repertoires in COVID-19. Sequenced by immunoSEQ multiplex PCR; TCRdb stores in-frame clones only, minus some. This repertoire shows 150,000 or so clones, around 85% found once; its top ten account for about 5%. Material: peripheral blood. The receptors were gathered from a human donor in a cohort sampled during active COVID-19.

The J gene is TRBJ2-2, the V gene TRBV5-1, with 7 bases matching TRBD1. CDR1 and CDR2 from the germline V gene are SGHRS and YFSETQ. V was clipped by 7 bases and J by 6 bases; unmatched bases: 12. The CDR3 is made up of 15 amino acids. This CDR3 is CASGPRTGNSGELFF. The CDR3 DNA reads as TGCGCCAGCGGCCCGAGGACAGGAAATTCCGGGGAGCTGTTTTTT. The entire variable domain, with the rest obtained from reference TRBV5-1 and TRBJ2-2, is as follows: KAGVTQTPRYLIKTRGQQVTLSCSPISGHRSVSWYQQTPGQGLQFLFEYFSETQRNKGNFPGRFSGRQFSNSRSEMNVSTLELGDSALYLCASGPRTGNSGELFFGEGSRLTVL.

V and J are TRBV5-1 and TRBJ2-2, with a possible D match to TRBD1 (5 bases). The V and J ends lost 0 bases and 3 bases respectively, with 6 bases between them. CDR1 is SGHRS, CDR2 YFSETQ, per germline. The CDR3 is 14 residues long. The CDR3 DNA sequence: TGCGCCAGCAGCTTGGGACAGCACACCGGGGAGCTGTTTTTT. Translation: CASSLGQHTGELFF.

This chain joins TRBV28 and TRBJ1-5, with D possibly matching TRBD1 (6 bases). The germline V and J ends were trimmed by 2 bases and 6 bases, with 11 bases remaining between them. CDR1 is MDHEN, CDR2 SYDVKM, per germline. The CDR3 loop spans 14 amino acids. In DNA form, the CDR3 reads TGTGCCAGCAGTTTACGGCAGGGGAGTCAGCCCCAGCATTTT. As protein: CASSLRQGSQPQHF.

J is TRBJ2-1 and V is TRBV27, with 7 bases identical to TRBD2. J was trimmed by 2 bases and V by 6 bases; bases with no gene match: 4. Germline V gene lookup returns CDR1 MNHEY and CDR2 SMNVEV (reference sequence). The CDR3 length is 14 residues. CDR3 in amino acids: CASSRSGPYNEQFF. CDR3 DNA: TGTGCCAGCAGCCGTAGCGGGCCCTACAATGAGCAGTTCTTC.

The chain is built from TRBV4-2 and TRBJ1-2; D is undetermined. Trimming pared 0 bases from V and 1 base from J, leaving 21 bases between. The length of the CDR3 is 19 residues. CDR1 and CDR2 (germline): LGHNA, YNFKEQ. CDR3 DNA: TGTGCCAGCAGCCAAGATAAGGGTCGGGCACCGGGGTATAACTATGGCTACACCTTC. This gives the protein CASSQDKGRAPGYNYGYTF.

The chain has TRBV11-1 and TRBJ2-7, with D tentatively TRBD2 (6 bases). Germline V CDR1 and CDR2: SGHAT, FQDESV (reference sequence). Trimming shortened V by 5 bases and J by 3 bases, and 11 bases separated the two germline ends. This CDR3 region has 13 residues. In nucleotides, the CDR3 is TGTGCCAGCAGCCGCTTGCGGGGCTACGAGCAGTACTTC. Protein: CASSRLRGYEQYF.

The sample holds a few counts of this clone. The chain recombines TRBV24-1 with TRBJ2-1; perhaps TRBD2 as D (6 bases). This CDR3 is 13 amino acids long. CDR1 and CDR2 from the germline V gene are KGHDR and SFDVKD. With 8 bases removed from V and 7 bases from J, the gap between germline ends came to 14 bases. CDR3 DNA: TGTGCCACCAAAGCGGGTCCTGAGAATGAGCAGTTCTTC. Its protein product is CATKAGPENEQFF.

The V gene is TRBV5-1, the J gene TRBJ2-3, with 10 bases that match TRBD1. Trimming removed 0 bases from V and 4 bases from J; junction bases left unmatched: 2. Germline CDR1 reads SGHRS; CDR2 reads YFSETQ. The CDR3 loop spans 15 amino acids. The CDR3 DNA follows: TGCGCCAGCAGCTTGGTCGGGACAGGGGCAGATACGCAGTATTTT. Protein sequence: CASSLVGTGADTQYF.

V usage is TRBV5-1 and J usage is TRBJ2-3; 8 positions agree with TRBD2. The CDR3 contains 16 residues. V lost 4 bases and J lost 3; bases outside the gene matches: 10. The germline V gene has CDR1 SGHRS and CDR2 YFSETQ. Here the CDR3 reads CASSQMPRGGTDTQYF. CDR3 bases: TGCGCCAGCAGCCAAATGCCCCGGGGGGGGACAGATACGCAGTATTTT. The complete variable domain, with remaining parts taken from reference TRBV5-1 and TRBJ2-3, reads KAGVTQTPRYLIKTRGQQVTLSCSPISGHRSVSWYQQTPGQGLQFLFEYFSETQRNKGNFPGRFSGRQFSNSRSEMNVSTLELGDSALYLCASSQMPRGGTDTQYFGPGTRLTVL.

The V and J genes are TRBV7-9 and TRBJ2-2; D is perhaps TRBD1 (6 bases). Germline CDR1 reads SEHNR; CDR2 reads FQNEAQ (reference sequence). The CDR3 runs to 14 residues. V was pared by 4 bases and J by 5 bases, with 11 bases between. The CDR3 sequence is CASSSNRETGELFF. The CDR3 bases are TGTGCCAGCAGCTCGAACAGGGAAACCGGGGAGCTGTTTTTT.

The rearrangement joins TRBV27 to TRBJ2-7, with D possibly being TRBD2 (6 bases). Trimming pared 5 bases from V and 0 bases from J, leaving 8 bases between. This CDR3 is built from 13 residues. CDR1 and CDR2 from the germline V gene are MNHEY and SMNVEV (reference sequence). Here the CDR3 DNA reads TGTGCCAGCAGTCGGACTATCTCCTACGAGCAGTACTTC. It yields the protein CASSRTISYEQYF.

The V and J genes are TRBV29-1 and TRBJ2-1, with 14 bases lining up with TRBD2. Germline lookup yields CDR1 SQVTM and CDR2 ANQGSEA. This CDR3 is built from 14 residues. The junction had 7 bases not matched to a gene; V was cut back by 6 bases and J by 9 bases. CDR3: CSVGTSGGWGEQFF. DNA for the CDR3: TGCAGCGTCGGGACTAGCGGGGGTTGGGGTGAGCAGTTCTTC.

The rearrangement links TRBV5-4 to TRBJ2-7; 7 positions agree with TRBD2. The CDR3 runs 14 residues. The germline CDR1 and CDR2 sequences are SGHNT and YYREEE (reference sequence). The CDR3 loop reads CTSSAGTNPLEQYF. As DNA, the CDR3 is TGTACCTCATCGGCCGGGACTAATCCACTCGAGCAGTACTTC.